This T cell receptor beta chain comes out of a study of blood T cell repertoires in COVID-19 (dated by TCRdb to 2020 to 2022). A note on the overall study: The collaborator samples originated in the United States, Italy and Spain and spanned the acute and convalescent phases of COVID-19. Samples were obtained from the ongoing ImmuneRACE study (first 160 participants) and from 950 to 1,500 subjects provided by 6 global collaborators. The prospective study material was composed of cDNA or gDNA derived from T cells, B-cell-depleted T cells, or PBMCs. Deeply sampled blood TCRbeta repertoires from subjects exposed to, actively infected with, or recovered from COVID-19 were included in the dataset. Where available, HLA class I and class II types were obtained from metadata supplied by the sample provider rather than from assay-based typing. A freely available public database, intended as a resource for researchers studying the immune response to SARS-CoV-2, is where the repertoires were released. The sample metadata nearly always contained a de-identified subject ID, COVID-19 status, age in years and sex.

TCRbeta CDR3 regions were amplified from genomic DNA by means of the immunoSEQ Assay, a bias-controlled multiplex PCR. The paper's processing steps were these. Within the assay, amplification of reference gene primers was used to estimate how many nucleated cells each sample contained. To quantify the absolute abundance of each unique TCRbeta CDR3 rearrangement, sequence reads were collapsed and filtered. For each sample, productive Simpson clonality was calculated as the square root of Simpson's diversity index across productive rearrangements. The table was pulled from immuneACCESS by TCRdb, which kept in-frame rearrangements only. Such tables lose some clones; where checked, under half of the loss comes from unresolved V genes, and the rest has no known cause. V and J calls and clone size follow that table, whereas D and trimming were derived from the DNA. The sample contains 360,000 or so clones, less than 90% of them found a single time. Less than 6% of the sample lies in the top ten.

Participants in the prospective study were aged 18 to 89 years, lived in approximately 26 United States geographic areas, and enrolled through a virtual design. In the prospective study, cohorts were assigned on the basis of participant-reported clinical history obtained from a screening survey and a study questionnaire. Recovered participants in ImmuneRACE Cohort 3 were defined by two consecutive negative NP/OP PCR tests, clearance by a healthcare professional, or resolution of symptoms. Mobile phlebotomists in the prospective study collected whole blood, serum and a nasopharyngeal or oropharyngeal swab from every participant. Additional blood draws and questionnaires over an approximately two-month period could optionally be provided by prospective study participants. Blood samples from the prospective study were shipped frozen or at room temperature prior to DNA extraction. Overall results and qualifications from the work: Clinical and demographic metadata were provided uncurated, with the amount varying by source and participant.

Details on this clone: Its recognized antigen is unknown. No base qualities exist here, and no much larger clone lies one base off it.

From the germline V gene, CDR1 is SGDLS and CDR2 is YYNGEE. The junction carries 9 bases between V and J, which are trimmed by 4 bases and 4 bases respectively. Spanning cysteine to phenylalanine, the CDR3 consists of 12 amino acids. The entry retains the CDR3 DNA only, 36 bases that are in frame from base 1. The chain is assembled from TRBV9 and TRBJ2-7; the D segment could be TRBD1, given 6 matching bases. This receptor was obtained from a woman aged 50 to 65 who had recovered from COVID-19. The specimen was PBMCs or T cells enriched from blood (not recorded which). The DNA sequence follows: TGTGCCAGCAGCCCCGGACAGTACGAGCAGTACTTC. It translates as CASSPGQYEQYF.